These 18 T cell receptor beta chains share one sample of origin, sequenced in a study of T-cell memory formation after mild COVID-19. TCRdb used MiXCR to reprocess the 5' RACE reads, holding one entry per CDR3 protein. The sample records 150,000 to 200,000 distinct CDR3 sequences, 16% being singletons. The sequenced material came from PBMCs or a T cell subset sorted from them (not recorded which). The source of these receptors is an adult woman who had mild COVID-19 (a few samples of this study predate the infection). Cell type and time point are not known.

The chain links TRBV20-1 to TRBJ2-5; 10 nucleotides align to TRBD2. The ends lost 0 bases at V and 5 bases at J; junction bases unmatched: 3. The CDR3 runs 14 residues. Germline CDR1 and CDR2: DFQATT and SNEGSKA (reference sequence). The CDR3 sequence is CSARDPTSGETQYF. For the CDR3, the DNA is TGCAGTGCTAGAGATCCGACTAGCGGGGAGACCCAGTACTTC.

The chain couples TRBV4-2 to TRBJ1-4; 7 positions match TRBD1. V was clipped by 1 base and J by 3 bases; unmatched bases: 5. This CDR3 is 16 amino acids long. From germline, CDR1 is LGHNA and CDR2 YNFKEQ. The CDR3 spells CASSQGPTGPNEKLFF. DNA of the CDR3: TGTGCCAGCAGCCAAGGCCCGACAGGGCCTAATGAAAAACTGTTTTTT.

This clonotype was found a few times. One end of the junction is discordant with germline, which a read error may explain. The chain couples TRBV29-1 to TRBJ2-6, with D maybe TRBD1 (6 bases). This CDR3 contains 16 residues. The germline CDR1 and CDR2 sequences are SQVTM and ANQGSEA. The CDR3 protein is CSVDSGKVSGANVLTF. Written as DNA, the CDR3 is TGCAGCGTTGATTCAGGGAAGGTTTCAGGGGCCAACGTCCTGACTTTT.

This clonotype came up a few times. This chain joins TRBV29-1 and TRBJ2-7, with TRBD2 matching over 14 bases. The V gene's germline CDR1 is SQVTM and CDR2 ANQGSEA. V shed 7 bases and J 6 bases; nucleotides not matched to a gene: 14. CDR3 length: 16 amino acids. This CDR3 reads CSAVQPGLAGAIEQYF. CDR3 bases: TGCAGCGCTGTACAACCGGGACTAGCGGGAGCTATCGAGCAGTACTTC.

This clonotype was counted between two and nine times. The genes are TRBV9 and TRBJ2-3; 9 bases align to TRBD2. Germline loops: CDR1 SGDLS, CDR2 YYNGEE. CDR3 size: 16 residues. The V gene end was trimmed by 0 bases and the J gene end by 2 bases; junction bases not matched to a gene: 4. The CDR3 region has the DNA TGTGCCAGCAGCGTAGGACTAGCGGCATACACAGATACGCAGTATTTT. Its protein product is CASSVGLAAYTDTQYF.

The rearrangement links TRBV20-1 to TRBJ2-7, with no clear D. V lost 6 bases to trimming and J lost 3 bases, with 9 bases between them. The CDR3 runs 11 residues. The germline gives CDR1 DFQATT, CDR2 SNEGSKA (reference sequence). CDR3 in DNA: TGCAGTGCGGATGGTGTCTACGAGCAGTACTTC. Translated, it gives CSADGVYEQYF.

This chain links TRBV27 with TRBJ1-2, with 10 positions matching TRBD1. V shed 2 bases, J shed 10 bases, and the junction held 7 bases outside the gene matches. This CDR3 contains 14 residues. The germline V gene encodes CDR1 MNHEY and CDR2 SMNVEV (reference sequence). The CDR3 coding sequence is TGTGCCAGCAGTTTACTGTCGGGACAGGGGTCCTACACCTTC. Translated: CASSLLSGQGSYTF.

A few counts support this clonotype. The rearrangement joins TRBV5-6 to TRBJ2-6; no firm D call. CDR1 SGHDT and CDR2 YYEEEE come from the germline V gene. V was clipped by 4 bases and J by 0 bases, with 5 bases between them. This CDR3 comprises 14 residues. DNA for the CDR3: TGTGCCAGCAGCATTATCTCTGGGGCCAACGTCCTGACTTTC. This translates into CASSIISGANVLTF.

This clonotype was observed a few times. This rearrangement joins TRBV6-5 to TRBJ2-2; TRBD1 might be the D (6 bases). Trimming left V 0 bases short and J 5 bases short, with 22 bases between. Per germline, CDR1 MNHEY and CDR2 SVGAGI. The CDR3 is made up of 19 amino acids. The CDR3 reads CASSYSRQGSRQSTGELFF. The CDR3 DNA reads TGTGCCAGCAGTTACTCGCGGCAGGGGTCCCGCCAGAGTACCGGGGAGCTGTTTTTT.

This chain links TRBV20-1 with TRBJ1-5, with TRBD1 as a possible D gene (5 bases). The germline V gene has CDR1 DFQATT and CDR2 SNEGSKA (reference sequence). There are 14 residues in the CDR3. With 5 bases removed from V and 3 bases from J, the gap between germline ends came to 14 bases. The CDR3 sequence: CSARLTAPNQPQHF. CDR3 coding DNA: TGCAGTGCTCGCTTGACAGCCCCCAATCAGCCCCAGCATTTT.

This clonotype has only a few counts. J is TRBJ2-3 and V is TRBV7-3; 7 bases align to TRBD2. The CDR3 runs 18 residues. Trimming cost V 1 base and J 0 bases; bases outside gene matches: 10. Per the germline V gene, CDR1 is SGHTA and CDR2 is FQGTGA. The CDR3 is CASSLRALAAPSTDTQYF. The CDR3 DNA is TGTGCCAGCAGCTTAAGAGCCCTAGCGGCCCCTAGCACAGATACGCAGTATTTT. The variable domain in full, completed from reference TRBV7-3 and TRBJ2-3, reads GAGVSQTPSNKVTEKGKYVELRCDPISGHTALYWYRQSLGQGPEFLIYFQGTGAADDSGLPNDRFFAVRPEGSVSTLKIQRTERGDSAVYLCASSLRALAAPSTDTQYFGPGTRLTVL.

The chain employs TRBV27 and TRBJ2-2; 7 nucleotides align to TRBD1. J lost 5 bases, V lost 3 bases, and 6 bases had no gene match. The CDR3 is 15 amino acids. Germline V gives CDR1 MNHEY, CDR2 SMNVEV (reference sequence). CDR3 sequence (DNA): TGTGCCAGCAGTTTGGGACAGACTTCGACCGGGGAGCTGTTTTTT. This codes for CASSLGQTSTGELFF.

This chain links TRBV7-9 with TRBJ2-5, with D possibly TRBD1 on 6 matching bases. The V and J ends lost 5 bases and 3 bases respectively, with 19 bases between them. From germline, CDR1 is SEHNR and CDR2 FQNEAQ (reference sequence). The CDR3 sequence is 16 residues long. The CDR3 DNA reads TGTGCCAGCAGCGCCCCTCCCCGGGACACCGAAGAGACCCAGTACTTC. Encoded protein: CASSAPPRDTEETQYF.

V is TRBV12-3 or TRBV12-4 and J is TRBJ2-7; possibly TRBD2 for D (6 bases). This CDR3 has 14 amino acids. Trimming left V 6 bases short and J 3 bases short, with 15 bases between. CDR3 sequence: CASRPGAFVYEQYF. The CDR3 DNA reads TGTGCCAGCAGGCCGGGAGCTTTTGTCTACGAGCAGTACTTC.

This clonotype has just a few counts. V gene TRBV7-8 combines with J gene TRBJ1-5; 7 nucleotides agree with TRBD1. The CDR3 contains 17 residues. Looked up from germline, CDR1 is SGHVS and CDR2 is FQNEAQ. The J segment lost 2 bases and the V segment lost 1 base, leaving 8 bases of the junction unmatched. As DNA, the CDR3 is TGTGCCAGCAGCTTAGAGGGGTGGACAGGAGGCAATCAGCCCCAGCATTTT. Translation gives CASSLEGWTGGNQPQHF.

The J gene is TRBJ1-3, the V gene TRBV2; D is perhaps TRBD1 (6 bases). The V end lost 2 bases, the J end lost 8 bases, and 10 bases lay between the germline ends. Germline V gene lookup returns CDR1 SNHLY and CDR2 FYNNEI. The length of the CDR3 is 13 residues. DNA of the CDR3: TGTGCCAGCAGTGAACAGGGGCTGGACACCATATATTTT. It yields the protein CASSEQGLDTIYF.

The chain has TRBV27 and TRBJ2-7, with D perhaps matching TRBD2 (6 bases). Germline V gene lookup returns CDR1 MNHEY and CDR2 SMNVEV (reference sequence). Trimming removed 5 bases from V and 0 bases from J, with 14 bases in between. The CDR3 totals 15 residues. This CDR3 reads CASSVPGRGSYEQYF. The CDR3 region has the DNA TGTGCCAGCAGTGTTCCTGGGCGGGGCTCCTACGAGCAGTACTTC.

V and J are TRBV7-2 and TRBJ1-4; D gene ambiguous. The CDR3 totals 14 residues. The germline V gene encodes CDR1 SGHTA and CDR2 FQGNSA. V lost 1 base and J lost 8, with 11 bases in between. The DNA of the CDR3 is TGTGCCAGCAGCTTAGGGATGGCGGGCGAAAAACTGTTTTTT. This gives the protein CASSLGMAGEKLFF.